The subject of this entry is one T cell receptor (beta chain). Its antigen remains unidentified. This sample is drawn from a study of shared clonotypes between healthy human individuals. The CDR3 contains 14 residues. The V segment lost 6 bases and the J segment 10 bases; nucleotides outside the gene matches: 12. Germline-derived CDR1 and CDR2 are MNHEY and SMNVEV (reference sequence). Only in-frame clones appear in the TCRdb table, and some are missing; sequencing was by immunoSEQ multiplex PCR. The repertoire includes about 2 million clones, about 95% of them detected once, and about 1.1% sits in the top ten. General observations from the study: Roughly 4.7% was the fraction of naive CD4 clonotypes found shared across several donors. It was the few donors that limited the genetic and exposure-history diversity represented. Depth of sequencing was expected to influence donor clonotype sharing.

Selected positively for CCR7 and CD45RO-negative, naive CD8 cells excluded terminally differentiated effector memory CD45RA+ cells. The chain is built from TRBV27 and TRBJ2-1; 7 bases align to TRBD2. Sequenced sample: naive CD8+ T cells sorted from blood. The clonotype was recovered from a young man in good health. CDR3 nucleotides: TGTGCCAGCAGCCCCAGTGTGCAGCGGGACGAGCAGTTCTTC. It encodes CASSPSVQRDEQFF.